Given below is one T cell receptor (beta chain) in context. Its antigen remains unknown. This CDR3 contains 14 residues. Per the germline V gene, CDR1 is DFQATT and CDR2 is SNEGSKA (reference sequence). After removal of 6 bases from V and 1 base from J, the junction contained 6 bases not matched to a gene. The Oncomine TCR Beta short-read assay sequenced DNA from cultured CD4+ T cells. Using its own MiXCR run on the PCR reads, TCRdb lists one record per CDR3 protein. The sample yields about 5,000 distinct CDR3 sequences, over 35% seen once. The sample originates from a study of vaccination and CD4 T cells after COVID-19. Treatment in this sample: roughly 11-day PBMC culture with coronavirus spike peptide pools or control peptides (ViraFEST assay).

The receptor was isolated from a human donor who had recovered from COVID-19. This chain connects TRBV20-1 to TRBJ1-1; 9 bases agree with TRBD1. The specimen was CD4+ T cells from blood, cultured in vitro. The CDR3 DNA follows: TGCAGTGCCCCCCGGACAGGGGCGAACACTGAAGCTTTCTTT. This sequence encodes CSAPRTGANTEAFF.